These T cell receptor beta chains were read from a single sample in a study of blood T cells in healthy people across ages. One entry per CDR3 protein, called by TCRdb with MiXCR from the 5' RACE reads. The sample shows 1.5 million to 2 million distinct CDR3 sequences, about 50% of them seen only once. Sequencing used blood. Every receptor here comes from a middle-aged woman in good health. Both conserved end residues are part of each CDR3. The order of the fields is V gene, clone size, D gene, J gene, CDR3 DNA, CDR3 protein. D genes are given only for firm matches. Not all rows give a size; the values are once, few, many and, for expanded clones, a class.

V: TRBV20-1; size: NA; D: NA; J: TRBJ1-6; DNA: TGCAGTGCTATGTCGGTTGGGGGTTCCTATAATTCACCCCTCCACTTT; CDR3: CSAMSVGGSYNSPLHF
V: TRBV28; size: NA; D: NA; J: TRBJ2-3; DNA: TGTGCCAGCCTCCCGGTGGCTCTTCGCACAGATACGCAGTATTTT; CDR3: CASLPVALRTDTQYF
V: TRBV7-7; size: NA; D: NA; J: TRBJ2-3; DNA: TGTGCTAGCAGCCCAGGAGGGTCTCCTCAAGATACGCAGTATTTT; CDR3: CASSPGGSPQDTQYF
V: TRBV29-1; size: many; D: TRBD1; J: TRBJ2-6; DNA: TGCAGCGTTGAAGATCCGCGGGACAGGGTTGGCTCTGGGGCCAACGTCCTGACTTTC; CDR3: CSVEDPRDRVGSGANVLTF
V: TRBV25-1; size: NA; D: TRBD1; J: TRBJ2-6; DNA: TGTGCCAGCAGTGAACAGGGGGCTGGGGCCAACGTCCTGACTTTC; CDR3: CASSEQGAGANVLTF
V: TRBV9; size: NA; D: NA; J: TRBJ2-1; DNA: TGTGCCAGCAGCGTAGGGCCCAGGGGGGGGCCTAATGAGCAGTTCTTC; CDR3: CASSVGPRGGPNEQFF
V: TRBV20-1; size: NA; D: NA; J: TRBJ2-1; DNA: TGCAGTGCTAGAGATGGCACGGCGGCGGGGGAGCAGTTCTTC; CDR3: CSARDGTAAGEQFF
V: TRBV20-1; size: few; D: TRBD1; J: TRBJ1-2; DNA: TGCAGTGCTCCCGCCCATTTCACAGGGGACGGCTACACCTTC; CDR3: CSAPAHFTGDGYTF
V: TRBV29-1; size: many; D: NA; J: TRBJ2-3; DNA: TGCAGCGTTCGCAGAGATAGCACAGATACGCAGTATTTT; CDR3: CSVRRDSTDTQYF
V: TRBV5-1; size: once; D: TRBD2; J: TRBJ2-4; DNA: TGCGCCAGCAGCGCCTCCATTACTAGCGGGATACCCAAAAACATTCAGTACTTC; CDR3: CASSASITSGIPKNIQYF
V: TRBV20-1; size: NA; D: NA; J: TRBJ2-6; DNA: TGCAGTGCTAGAGGTCCGGCAAACAATCCCTCTGGGGCCAACGTCCTGACTTTC; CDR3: CSARGPANNPSGANVLTF
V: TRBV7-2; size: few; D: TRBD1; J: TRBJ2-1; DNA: TGTGCCAGCAGGCCGGACAGGGGACTCAATGAGCAGTTCTTC; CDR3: CASRPDRGLNEQFF
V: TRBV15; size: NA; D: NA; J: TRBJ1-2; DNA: TGTGCCACCAGCAGAGGAGGGTCTCACTATGGCTACACCTTC; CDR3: CATSRGGSHYGYTF
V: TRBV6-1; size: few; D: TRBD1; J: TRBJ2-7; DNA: TGTGCCAGCAGCCTTCAAAGCACAGGGGGATGGTACGAGCAGTACTTC; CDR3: CASSLQSTGGWYEQYF
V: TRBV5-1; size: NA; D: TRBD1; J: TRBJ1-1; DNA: TGCGCCAGCAACTCTAAGCGGACAGGGTCCTTGAACACTGAAGCTTTCTTT; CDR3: CASNSKRTGSLNTEAFF
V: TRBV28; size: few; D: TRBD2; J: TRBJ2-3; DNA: TGTGCCAGCAGTTTAAGTCTAGCGGGGGGGCGCACAGATACGCAGTATTTT; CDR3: CASSLSLAGGRTDTQYF
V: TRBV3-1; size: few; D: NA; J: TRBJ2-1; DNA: TGTGCCAGCAGCCAAGACGGCAGGGAGAACAATGAGCAGTTCTTC; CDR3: CASSQDGRENNEQFF
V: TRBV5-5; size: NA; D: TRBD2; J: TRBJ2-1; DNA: TGTGCCAGCAGAGAAACGGGGGGGCACAATGAGCAGTTCTTC; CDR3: CASRETGGHNEQFF
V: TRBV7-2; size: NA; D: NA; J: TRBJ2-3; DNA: TGTGCCAGCAGCTTAGGGCACAGGCAGGATACGCAGTATTTT; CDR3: CASSLGHRQDTQYF
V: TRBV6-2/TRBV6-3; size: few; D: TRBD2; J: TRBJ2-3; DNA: TGTGCCAGCAGTCCCGGGACTAGCTTAAGAGATACGCAGTATTTT; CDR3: CASSPGTSLRDTQYF
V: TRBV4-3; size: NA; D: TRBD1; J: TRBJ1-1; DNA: TGCGCCAGCCGGGACAGGGTCCTGAACACTGAAGCTTTCTTT; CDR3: CASRDRVLNTEAFF
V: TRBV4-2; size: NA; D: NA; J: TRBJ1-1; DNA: TGTGCCAGCAGCCAAGTTGTCGGGTCGAACACTGAAGCTTTCTTT; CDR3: CASSQVVGSNTEAFF
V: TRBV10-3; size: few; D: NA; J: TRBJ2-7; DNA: TGTGCCACGCTTGACAGTGCCTACGAGCAGTACTTC; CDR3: CATLDSAYEQYF
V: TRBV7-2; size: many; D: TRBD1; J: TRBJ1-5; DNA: TGTGCCAGCAGCCTTGGACAGGGAAATCAGCCCCAGCATTTT; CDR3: CASSLGQGNQPQHF
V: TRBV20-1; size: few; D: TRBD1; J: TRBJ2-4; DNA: TGCAGTAGACTCGGGACAGACAAAAACATTCAGTACTTC; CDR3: CSRLGTDKNIQYF
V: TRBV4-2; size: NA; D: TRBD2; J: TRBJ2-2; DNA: TGTGCCAGCAGCCAAGATGTTGGACTAGCGACCGGGGAGCTGTTTTTT; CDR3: CASSQDVGLATGELFF
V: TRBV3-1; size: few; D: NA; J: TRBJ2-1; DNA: TGTGCCAGCAGCCAAGATCCTAGATCACCTGAGCAGTTCTTC; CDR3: CASSQDPRSPEQFF
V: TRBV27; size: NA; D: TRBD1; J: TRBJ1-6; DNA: TGTGCCAGCAGTTTACGGCAGGGGGTATCACCCCTCCACTTT; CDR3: CASSLRQGVSPLHF
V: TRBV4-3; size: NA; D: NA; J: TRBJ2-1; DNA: TGCGCCAGCAGCCAAGTCGTTAAGGGCAATGAGCAGTTCTTC; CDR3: CASSQVVKGNEQFF
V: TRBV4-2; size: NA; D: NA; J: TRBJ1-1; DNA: TGTGCCAGCAGCCAAGACCAGTTTATGAACACTGAAGCTTTCTTT; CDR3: CASSQDQFMNTEAFF
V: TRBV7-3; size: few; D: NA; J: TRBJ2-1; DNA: TGTGCCAGCAGCTTAGGAGGGGAGCTCCCCCATGAGCAGTTCTTC; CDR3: CASSLGGELPHEQFF
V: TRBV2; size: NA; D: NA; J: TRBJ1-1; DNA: TGTGCCAGCAGTGATACTTGGCAGGAACACGAAGCTTTCTTT; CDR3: CASSDTWQEHEAFF
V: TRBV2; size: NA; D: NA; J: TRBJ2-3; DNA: TGTGCTAGCAGTGAAAAGGTGGTTGAGGCCCTCGCAGATACGCAGTATTTT; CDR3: CASSEKVVEALADTQYF
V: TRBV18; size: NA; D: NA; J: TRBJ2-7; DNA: TGTGCCAGCTCACCATCTTCAGGGATAAACTACGAGCAGTACTTC; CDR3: CASSPSSGINYEQYF
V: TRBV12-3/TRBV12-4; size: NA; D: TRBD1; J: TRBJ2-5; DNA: TGTGCCAGCAGTCAACAGGGGTCGGGGTACCAAGAGACCCAGTACTTC; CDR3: CASSQQGSGYQETQYF
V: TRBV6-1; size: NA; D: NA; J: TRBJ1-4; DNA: TGTGCCAGCAGTGAACGGCATGCAGTGGGATTGTTTTTT; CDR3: CASSERHAVGLFF
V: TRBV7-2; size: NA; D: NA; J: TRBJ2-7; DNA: TGTGCCAGCAGCCCGAGTGGGGGTGTGGGCGAGCAGTACTTC; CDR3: CASSPSGGVGEQYF
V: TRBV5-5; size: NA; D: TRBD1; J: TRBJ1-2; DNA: TGTGCCAGCACCGCGGACAGGGGGCGGAATGGCTACACCTTC; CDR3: CASTADRGRNGYTF
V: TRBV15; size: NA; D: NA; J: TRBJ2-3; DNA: TGTGCCACCAGCTCACGGACACCAAGGGCCACAGATACGCAGTATTTT; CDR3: CATSSRTPRATDTQYF
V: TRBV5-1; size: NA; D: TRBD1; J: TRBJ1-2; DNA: TGCGCCAGCAGCCGCCCCGGGACAGAGTCGGGCTACACCTTC; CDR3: CASSRPGTESGYTF
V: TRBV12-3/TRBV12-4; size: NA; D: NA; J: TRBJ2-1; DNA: TGTGCCAGCAGTTTTATCTCTCCTATCAACAATGAGCAGTTCTTC; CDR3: CASSFISPINNEQFF
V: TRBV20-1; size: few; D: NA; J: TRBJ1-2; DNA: TGCAGTGCTCAAGGAAGGGGCCGCTATGGCTACACCTTC; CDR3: CSAQGRGRYGYTF
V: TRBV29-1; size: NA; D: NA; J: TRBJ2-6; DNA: TGCAGCGTTGAAGATGTGGGGGTAACCTACAGGGTTGGAAGAGGGGCCAACGTCCTGACTTTC; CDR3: CSVEDVGVTYRVGRGANVLTF
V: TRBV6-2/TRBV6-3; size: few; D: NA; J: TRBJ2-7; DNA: TGTGCCAGCAGTTGGAATCTTGAAGCGCAGTACTTC; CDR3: CASSWNLEAQYF
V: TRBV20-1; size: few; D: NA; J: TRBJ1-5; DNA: TGCAGTGCTGTTGAGAGGCTCTCTCAGCCCCAGCATTTT; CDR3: CSAVERLSQPQHF
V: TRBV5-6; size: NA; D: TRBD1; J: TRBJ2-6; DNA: TGTGCCAGCAGCCTGACAGGGTTAGACTCTGGGGCCAACGTCCTGACTTTC; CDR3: CASSLTGLDSGANVLTF
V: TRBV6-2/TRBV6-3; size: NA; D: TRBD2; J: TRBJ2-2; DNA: TGTGCCATCAGTTACGGGACTAGTGACACCGGGGAGCTGTTTTTT; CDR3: CAISYGTSDTGELFF
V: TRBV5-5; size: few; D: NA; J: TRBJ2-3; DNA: TGTGCCAGCAGCTTGCAGGAGCGCTTAGATACGCAGTATTTT; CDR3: CASSLQERLDTQYF
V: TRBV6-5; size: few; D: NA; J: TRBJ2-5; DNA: TGTGCCAGCAGGGGGTGGGGGGAAGAGACCCAGTACTTC; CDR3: CASRGWGEETQYF
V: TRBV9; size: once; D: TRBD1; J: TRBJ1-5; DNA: TGTGCCAGCAGCGTTGAGGGGGCAAGCAATCAGCCCCAGCATTTT; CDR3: CASSVEGASNQPQHF
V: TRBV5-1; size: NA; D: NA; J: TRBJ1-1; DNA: TGCGCCAGCAGCTTATCAGGGAAAACTGAAGCTTTCTTT; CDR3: CASSLSGKTEAFF
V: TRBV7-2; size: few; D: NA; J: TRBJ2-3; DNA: TGTGCCAGCAGCAAAAGCCCATATAGCACAGATACGCAGTATTTT; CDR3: CASSKSPYSTDTQYF
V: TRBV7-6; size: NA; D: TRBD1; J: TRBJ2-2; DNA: TGTGCCAGCAGCTTAAGCGTCCGGGGACAGGACTACACCGGGGAGCTGTTTTTT; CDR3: CASSLSVRGQDYTGELFF
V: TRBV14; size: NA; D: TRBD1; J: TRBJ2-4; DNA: TGTGCCAGCAGCTCCCTTGTCCAGGGGGTAACCAAAAACATTCAGTACTTC; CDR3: CASSSLVQGVTKNIQYF